This entry lists 2 T cell receptor beta chains sequenced from one sample in a study of human T cells and chemical hapten exposure. TCRdb re-analysed the RACE reads in MiXCR, keeping a single row per CDR3 protein. The sample yields over 50,000 distinct CDR3 sequences, approximately 9.5% seen once. As to time point: pre-sensitization, week 0. Treatment noted: therapeutic diphenylcyclopropenone sensitization with weekly scalp DPC. Total RNA was extracted from unfractionated whole blood. The input for sequencing was whole blood, taken in connection with sensitization to the hapten diphenylcyclopropenone (DPC). The receptors stem from a woman aged 25 to 39 with alopecia areata. Some clones in this sample may be carry-over from other donors' samples.

The chain couples TRBV7-2 to TRBJ2-6; a possible D gene is TRBD1 (5 bases). Germline V gene sequence: CDR1 SGHTA, CDR2 FQGNSA. With 6 bases removed from V and 4 bases from J, the gap between germline ends came to 10 bases. This CDR3 is built from 14 residues. The CDR3 coding sequence is TGTGCCAGCAGGGACAACTCCGGGGCCAACGTCCTGACTTTC. It specifies CASRDNSGANVLTF.

The CDR3 DNA is TGCAGCGTTAGAGGGTTTGTCGATACCCAGTACTTC. Translated, it gives CSVRGFVDTQYF. V usage is TRBV29-1 and J usage is TRBJ2-5; tentatively, D is TRBD2 (5 bases). CDR1 and CDR2 from the germline V gene are SQVTM and ANQGSEA. The V end lost 5 bases, the J end lost 8 bases, and 15 bases lay between the germline ends. The CDR3 is 12 residues long. The variable domain in full, completed from reference TRBV29-1 and TRBJ2-5, reads SAVISQKPSRDICQRGTSLTIQCQVDSQVTMMFWYRQQPGQSLTLIATANQGSEATYESGFVIDKFPISRPNLTFSTLTVSNMSPEDSSIYLCSVRGFVDTQYFGPGTRLLVL.